The 26 T cell receptor beta chains given below trace back to one sample, sequenced in a study of blood T cell repertoires in COVID-19. The data were produced by immunoSEQ multiplex PCR, yet TCRdb's version contains in-frame clones alone and is incomplete. The sample holds 360,000 or so clones, roughly 86% seen once. Specimen: PBMCs or T cells enriched from blood (not recorded which). These TCRs come from a woman aged 30 to 39 who had been exposed to COVID-19.

In DNA, the CDR3 is TGTGCCAGCAGTTCCAACGTATTCTCAGGGGGTGGTGGTGAAAAACTGTTTTTT. This codes for CASSSNVFSGGGGEKLFF. The J gene is TRBJ1-4, the V gene TRBV27; the match to TRBD1 covers 7 bases. The CDR3 has 18 residues. Germline CDR1 MNHEY, CDR2 SMNVEV (reference sequence). Trimming took 4 bases from V and 7 from J; bases not matched to a gene: 18.

The rearrangement links TRBV19 to TRBJ1-5; 7 positions match TRBD1. Trimming removed 6 bases from V and 4 bases from J; junction bases left unmatched: 9. Germline CDR1 LNHDA, CDR2 SQIVND (reference sequence). The CDR3 runs 15 residues. The DNA for the CDR3 is TGTGCCAGTAGCCCCCCGGGACAGTGGAATCAGCCCCAGCATTTT. As protein: CASSPPGQWNQPQHF.

With respect to this clone: Different DNA sequences within this sample yield the same CDR3. This chain uses TRBV28 with TRBJ1-2, with TRBD1 matching over 10 bases. Germline loops: CDR1 MDHEN, CDR2 SYDVKM. J gave up 6 bases and V 5 bases, and 3 bases lay outside the gene matches. This CDR3 contains 13 residues. CDR3 amino acids: CASSPGTGDGYTF. Written as DNA, the CDR3 is TGTGCCAGCAGTCCCGGGACAGGGGATGGCTACACCTTC.

The chain carries TRBV20-1 and TRBJ2-5; 8 nucleotides agree with TRBD2. CDR1 and CDR2 (germline): DFQATT, SNEGSKA (reference sequence). The ends lost 3 bases at V and 5 bases at J; junction bases unmatched: 5. This CDR3 contains 13 residues. Here the CDR3 reads CSASEGTRETQYF. CDR3 bases: TGCAGTGCTAGTGAGGGGACTAGGGAGACCCAGTACTTC.

This clone was seen once. The J gene is TRBJ2-2, the V gene TRBV7-2; perhaps TRBD2 as D (6 bases). The CDR3 has 15 amino acids. Germline V gene sequence: CDR1 SGHTA, CDR2 FQGNSA. The CDR3 sequence is CASPSRAGNTGELFF. In DNA form, the CDR3 reads TGTGCATCACCCTCCCGAGCGGGTAACACCGGGGAGCTGTTTTTT.

This clone has just one count. This sequence joins TRBV5-4 and TRBJ2-2; 14 positions match TRBD2. Germline V CDR1 and CDR2: SGHNT, YYREEE (reference sequence). The CDR3 contains 16 residues. V lost 6 bases and J lost 7; bases outside the gene matches: 8. The CDR3 here is CASTWTSGRMGGELFF. The DNA for the CDR3 is TGTGCCAGCACCTGGACTAGCGGGAGGATGGGCGGGGAGCTGTTTTTT.

The V and J genes are TRBV14 and TRBJ2-1; 15 bases agree with TRBD2. The trim removed 1 base at V and 8 bases at J, leaving 6 bases unmatched. Germline V gives CDR1 SGHDN, CDR2 FVKESK. This CDR3 region has 17 residues. The CDR3 loop reads CASSQAPGLAGGYEQFF. The CDR3 DNA reads as TGTGCCAGCAGCCAAGCCCCGGGACTAGCGGGAGGATATGAGCAGTTCTTC.

The chain is built from TRBV28 and TRBJ2-7, with 10 bases that match TRBD2. V was pared by 7 bases and J by 7 bases, with 10 bases of the junction left unmatched. CDR3 length: 14 amino acids. Germline V gene sequence: CDR1 MDHEN, CDR2 SYDVKM. The CDR3 sequence: CASTTLAGKGEQYF. The CDR3 DNA is TGTGCCAGCACCACACTAGCGGGAAAAGGGGAGCAGTACTTC.

A few counts support this clone. DNA for the CDR3: TGTGCCAGCAGCCAGGGGGGAAAAAACATTCAGTACTTC. Amino acids: CASSQGGKNIQYF. J is TRBJ2-4 and V is TRBV3-1 (or the pseudogene TRBV3-2); D may be TRBD2 (6 bases). The germline V and J ends were trimmed by 3 bases and 4 bases, with 7 bases remaining between them. The CDR3 is 13 amino acids. Germline lookup yields CDR1 LGHDT and CDR2 YNNKEL (reference sequence).

This chain uses TRBV9 with TRBJ2-5; TRBD1 agrees at 10 bases. V shed 2 bases and J 6 bases; nucleotides not matched to a gene: 7. This CDR3 has 15 residues. Germline V gene sequence: CDR1 SGDLS, CDR2 YYNGEE. CDR3 residues: CASSVGTGDRKTQYF. CDR3 nucleotides: TGTGCCAGCAGCGTCGGGACAGGGGATCGAAAGACCCAGTACTTC.

V and J are TRBV10-2 and TRBJ1-5; D call uncertain. This CDR3 is 14 amino acids long. Per the germline V gene, CDR1 is WSHSY and CDR2 is SAAADI. V was shortened by 4 bases and J by 5 bases, with 12 bases between the two germline ends. This CDR3 is CASSGTPGDQPQHF. The CDR3, as DNA: TGCGCCAGCAGTGGGACCCCCGGGGATCAGCCCCAGCATTTT.

This clone appeared once. Its ends do not fully match the called genes, so a read error is possible. The V gene is TRBV10-3, the J gene TRBJ2-5, with TRBD2 matching 10 bases. The CDR3 is made up of 16 amino acids. Germline V gives CDR1 ENHRY, CDR2 SYGVKD. The DNA of the CDR3 is TGTGCCATCAGTGCGTCTAGCGGGAGTGGCCGAGAGGCCCAGTACTTC. Protein: CAISASSGSGREAQYF.

V and J are TRBV5-6 and TRBJ1-5; 8 nucleotides agree with TRBD1. J lost 5 bases, V lost 1 base, and 5 bases had no gene match. CDR1 and CDR2 from the germline V gene are SGHDT and YYEEEE. The CDR3 covers 15 residues. CDR3 residues: CASSLLSGGDQPQHF. In DNA, the CDR3 is TGTGCCAGCAGCTTGCTCTCAGGGGGCGATCAGCCCCAGCATTTT.

In its sample, this clone was seen once. The DNA of the CDR3 is TGTGCTAGTGGTTTTGATAAGGGAGGCGTCTATGGCTACACCTTC. This gives the protein CASGFDKGGVYGYTF. The genes are TRBV12-5 and TRBJ1-2; D call uncertain. Germline values: CDR1 LGHNT, CDR2 FRNRAP. CDR3 length: 15 amino acids. V was trimmed by 3 bases and J by 4 bases, leaving 15 bases between them.

The chain has TRBV5-6 and TRBJ1-5; 9 nucleotides line up with TRBD1. The CDR3 has 16 amino acids. Trimming at V came to 3 bases and at J to 7 bases, leaving 11 bases not matched to a gene. CDR1 and CDR2 (germline): SGHDT, YYEEEE. As DNA, the CDR3 is TGTGCCAGCAGCTCGGACTTGGGACAGGGAGGCCAGCCCCAGCATTTT. Translating it yields CASSSDLGQGGQPQHF. The full variable domain, with the rest looked up from reference TRBV5-6 and TRBJ1-5, is DAGVTQSPTHLIKTRGQQVTLRCSPKSGHDTVSWYQQALGQGPQFIFQYYEEEERQRGNFPDRFSGHQFPNYSSELNVNALLLGDSALYLCASSSDLGQGGQPQHFGDGTRLSIL.

V usage is TRBV28 and J usage is TRBJ2-7, with a possible D match to TRBD2 (7 bases). CDR1 is MDHEN and CDR2 is SYDVKM in the germline V gene. The V end lost 6 bases, the J end lost 5 bases, and 26 bases lay between the germline ends. This CDR3 is built from 17 residues. The chain's CDR3 is CASSLPMGAGDKDEQYF. CDR3 DNA sequence: TGTGCCAGCAGCCTACCCATGGGGGCGGGAGATAAGGACGAGCAGTACTTC.

The rearrangement joins TRBV27 to TRBJ2-1; D gene ambiguous. The V and J ends lost 0 bases and 5 bases respectively, with 8 bases between them. Germline V gene data show CDR1 as MNHEY and CDR2 as SMNVEV (reference sequence). The CDR3 length is 14 residues. CDR3 protein: CASSLSSPNNEQFF. The DNA of the CDR3 is TGTGCCAGCAGTTTATCGAGCCCTAACAATGAGCAGTTCTTC.

The chain uses TRBV10-2 and TRBJ1-1, with D possibly matching TRBD1 (5 bases). The germline gives CDR1 WSHSY, CDR2 SAAADI. V lost 6 bases and J 1 base, leaving 9 bases between the germline ends. This CDR3 region has 13 residues. The CDR3 sequence: CASRPDKNTEAFF. Written as DNA, the CDR3 is TGCGCCAGCAGACCGGACAAGAACACTGAAGCTTTCTTT.

This chain joins TRBV30 and TRBJ1-3, with D perhaps TRBD1 (6 bases). This CDR3 is built from 13 residues. CDR1 and CDR2 (germline): GTSNPN, SVGIG (reference sequence). V was cut by 2 bases and J by 2 bases, with 7 bases left in between. CDR3 region: CAWSKGAGNTIYF. CDR3 DNA: TGTGCCTGGAGTAAGGGGGCTGGAAACACCATATATTTT. The variable domain in full, completed from reference TRBV30 and TRBJ1-3, reads SQTIHQWPATLVQPVGSPLSLECTVEGTSNPNLYWYRQAAGRGLQLLFYSVGIGQISSEVPQNLSASRPQDRQFILSSKKLLLSDSGFYLCAWSKGAGNTIYFGEGSWLTVV.

This chain's CDR3 is CAVSRGSTGELFF. The DNA for the CDR3 is TGTGCCGTGAGCAGGGGAAGCACCGGGGAGCTGTTTTTT. V is TRBV28 and J is TRBJ2-2; tentatively, D is TRBD1 (6 bases). CDR3 length: 13 amino acids. V lost 11 bases, J lost 4 bases, and 14 bases lay in between. CDR1 MDHEN and CDR2 SYDVKM come from the germline V gene. Full variable domain (rest looked up from reference TRBV28 and TRBJ2-2): DVKVTQSSRYLVKRTGEKVFLECVQDMDHENMFWYRQDPGLGLRLIYFSYDVKMKEKGDIPEGYSVSREKKERFSLILESASTNQTSMYLCAVSRGSTGELFFGEGSRLTVL.

CDR3: CASSIGPSGSADTQYF. The CDR3, as DNA: TGTGCCAGTAGTATAGGTCCTAGCGGGAGCGCAGATACGCAGTATTTT. The genes are TRBV19 and TRBJ2-3; 10 bases are shared with TRBD2. The CDR3 has 16 residues. In germline, CDR1 is LNHDA, CDR2 SQIVND (reference sequence). V lost 1 base to trimming and J lost 4 bases; unmatched junction nucleotides: 5.

The gene calls are TRBV12-3 or TRBV12-4 and TRBJ2-1, with 7 bases fitting TRBD1. J lost 10 bases, V lost 5 bases, and 8 bases had no gene match. CDR3 length equals 13 residues. The CDR3 sequence: CASSPEGGSEQFF. CDR3 in DNA: TGTGCCAGCAGTCCTGAAGGGGGCAGCGAGCAGTTCTTC.

The chain recombines TRBV19 with TRBJ1-2, with TRBD1 identical over 7 bases. The germline CDR1 and CDR2 sequences are LNHDA and SQIVND (reference sequence). V shed 5 bases, J shed 6 bases, and the junction held 12 bases outside the gene matches. The CDR3 is made up of 15 amino acids. The CDR3 is CASSPALTGRNGYTF. In DNA, the CDR3 is TGTGCCAGTAGTCCAGCCTTGACAGGGAGGAATGGCTACACCTTC.

The chain recombines TRBV9 with TRBJ2-3; perhaps TRBD2 as D (5 bases). The germline gives CDR1 SGDLS, CDR2 YYNGEE. CDR3 length equals 16 residues. Trimming shortened V by 4 bases and J by 3 bases, and 18 bases separated the two germline ends. The CDR3 DNA reads TGTGCCAGCAGCCCTCGGACTCACTATTCAACAGATACGCAGTATTTT. Protein sequence: CASSPRTHYSTDTQYF.

The chain combines TRBV27 with TRBJ1-2; 7 nucleotides match TRBD1. This CDR3 is built from 14 residues. The trim removed 0 bases at V and 7 bases at J, leaving 5 bases unmatched. CDR1 is MNHEY, CDR2 SMNVEV, per germline (reference sequence). CDR3 region: CASSLSLTGVGYTF. The CDR3 region has the DNA TGTGCCAGCAGTTTATCACTCACAGGGGTTGGCTACACCTTC.

The chain employs TRBV9 and TRBJ2-1; 9 nucleotides line up with TRBD1. The CDR3 runs to 17 residues. V lost 0 bases to trimming and J lost 7 bases; unmatched junction nucleotides: 11. Germline loops: CDR1 SGDLS, CDR2 YYNGEE. The CDR3 DNA follows: TGTGCCAGCAGCGTAGGTCCGGGACAGGGAGTTTCGAATGAGCAGTTCTTC. Translated, it gives CASSVGPGQGVSNEQFF.